This T cell receptor (beta chain) was obtained from a study of post-analysis software for immune sequencing data. For the study at large: Included among the disease courses, which were recorded for the cohort, were relapsing-remitting, secondary progressive and progressive-relapsing multiple sclerosis. Whole-study results and caveats: Compared with controls, patients had more of roughly five TRBV segments, including TRBV5-6, TRBV5-1 and TRBV20-1.

Every TCR beta cDNA library bore unique molecular identifiers. A single record per CDR3 protein comes from TCRdb applying MiXCR to the PCR reads. Seen here are hundreds of thousands of distinct CDR3 sequences, about 53% observed once, and the top ten hold roughly 4.4%. Looked up from germline, CDR1 is SGHTA and CDR2 is FQGTGA. The CDR3 spans 16 residues. Trimming removed 5 bases from V and 0 bases from J, with 14 bases in between. Points on this clonotype: No antigen is known for it.

This TCR derives from a girl between 10 and 17 years old with multiple sclerosis. The specimen sequenced was blood. This chain links TRBV7-3 with TRBJ2-1; perhaps TRBD2 as D (5 bases). This CDR3 reads CASSPQVGVSYNEQFF. In DNA, the CDR3 is TGTGCCAGCAGCCCCCAAGTCGGGGTCTCCTACAATGAGCAGTTCTTC.